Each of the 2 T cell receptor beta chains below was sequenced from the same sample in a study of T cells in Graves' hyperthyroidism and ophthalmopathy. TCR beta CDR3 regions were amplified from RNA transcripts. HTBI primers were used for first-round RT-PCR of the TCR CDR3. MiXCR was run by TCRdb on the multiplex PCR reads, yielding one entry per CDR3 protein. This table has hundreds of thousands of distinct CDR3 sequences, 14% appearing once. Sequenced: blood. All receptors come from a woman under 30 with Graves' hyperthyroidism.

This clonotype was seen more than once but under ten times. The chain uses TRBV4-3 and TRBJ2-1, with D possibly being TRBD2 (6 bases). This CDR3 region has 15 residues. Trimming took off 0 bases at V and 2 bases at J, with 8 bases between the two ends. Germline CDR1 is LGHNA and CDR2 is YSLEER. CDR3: CASSQDRGTYNEQFF. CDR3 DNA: TGCGCCAGCAGCCAAGATCGGGGGACCTACAATGAGCAGTTCTTC.

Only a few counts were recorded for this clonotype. The CDR3 sequence: CSARDFTRGALTF. The CDR3, as DNA: TGCAGTGCTAGAGATTTCACGCGGGGGGCTTTAACCTTC. V is TRBV20-1 and J is TRBJ1-2, with a tentative D call TRBD1 (6 bases). V was pared by 0 bases and J by 14 bases, with 19 bases between. The CDR3 has 13 residues. Germline CDR1 is DFQATT and CDR2 is SNEGSKA (reference sequence).